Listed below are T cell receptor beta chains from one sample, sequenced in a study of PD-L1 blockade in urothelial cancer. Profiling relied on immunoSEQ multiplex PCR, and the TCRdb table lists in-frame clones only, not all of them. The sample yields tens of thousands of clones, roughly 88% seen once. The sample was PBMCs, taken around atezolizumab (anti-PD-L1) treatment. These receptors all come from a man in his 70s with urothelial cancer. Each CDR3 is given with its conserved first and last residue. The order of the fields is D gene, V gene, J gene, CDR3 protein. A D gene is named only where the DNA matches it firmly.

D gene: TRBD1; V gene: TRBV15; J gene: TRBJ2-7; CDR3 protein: CATSTTGAARDEQYF
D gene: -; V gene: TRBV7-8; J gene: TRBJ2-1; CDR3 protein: CASSPTRTVYNEQFF
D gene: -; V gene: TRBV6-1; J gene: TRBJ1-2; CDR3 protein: CASSETPGEIGYGYTF
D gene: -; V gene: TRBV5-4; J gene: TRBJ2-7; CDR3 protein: CASSRERSSYEQYF
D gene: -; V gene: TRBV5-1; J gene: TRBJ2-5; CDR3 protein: CASSMGRTASQETQYF
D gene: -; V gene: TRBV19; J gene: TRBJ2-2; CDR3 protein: CASTSGVVNTGELFF
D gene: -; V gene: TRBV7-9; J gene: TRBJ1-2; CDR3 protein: CASSVTGTTYGYTF
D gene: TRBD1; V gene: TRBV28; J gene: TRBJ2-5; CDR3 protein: CASSSGTVQETQYF
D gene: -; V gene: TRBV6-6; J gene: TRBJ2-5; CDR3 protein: CASSYPPQETQYF
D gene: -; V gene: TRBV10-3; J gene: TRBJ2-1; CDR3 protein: CANAGTSYNEQFF
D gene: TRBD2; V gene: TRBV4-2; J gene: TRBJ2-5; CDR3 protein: CASSQVWGRSGREGRETQYF
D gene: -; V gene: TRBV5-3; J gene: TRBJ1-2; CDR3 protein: CARSLRRRPTFNYGYTF
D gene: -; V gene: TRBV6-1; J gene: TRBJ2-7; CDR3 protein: CASTMPGVGSYEQYF
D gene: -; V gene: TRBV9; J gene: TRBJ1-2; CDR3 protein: CASSVSGGGYTF
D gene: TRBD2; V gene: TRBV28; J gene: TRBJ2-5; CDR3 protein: CASSSHPGLAARGETQYF